The T cell receptor beta chain under discussion was sequenced for a study of T cells after yellow fever vaccination. This clonotype appeared a few times. From the 5' RACE reads, TCRdb called clonotypes with MiXCR, one entry per CDR3 protein. Here the sample spans almost 600,000 distinct CDR3 sequences, 13% being singletons. With 5 bases clipped from V and 3 bases from J, the junction kept 5 bases outside the gene matches. The CDR3 sequence is 14 residues long. This sequence was found in a man aged 30-40 years who received the YFV17D yellow fever vaccine. J is TRBJ2-7 and V is TRBV12-3 or TRBV12-4; 9 bases line up with TRBD1. The sample here was PBMCs, taken on the day of the yellow fever booster vaccination. The CDR3 nucleotides read TGTGCCAGCAGTATCGGACAGGGGTACTACGAGCAGTACTTC. Translating gives CASSIGQGYYEQYF.